A single T cell receptor beta chain is shown here with its context. This sample was included in a study of blood T cell repertoires in COVID-19. Study context: The origin of the acute and convalescent COVID-19 samples was the United States, Italy and Spain. Sources were T cells, B-cell-depleted T cells, or PBMCs; the material itself was cDNA or gDNA.

Germline CDR1 reads MNHEY; CDR2 reads SVGEGT. CDR3 size: 15 residues. The germline V and J ends were trimmed by 0 bases and 5 bases, with 10 bases remaining between them. Original analysis: From reference gene primer amplification, estimates of nucleated cell counts were derived. Sequencing was performed with immunoSEQ multiplex PCR; in TCRdb, only in-frame clones are kept and a portion is missing. V and J calls and clone size are copied from that table; D and trimming were computed from the DNA. The sample contains about 120,000 clones, about nine tenths of which appear only once. The clonotype was recovered from a human donor with active COVID-19. The donor label of this sample is uncertain. The rearrangement joins TRBV6-2 or TRBV6-3 to TRBJ1-4, with D possibly TRBD1 on 6 matching bases. Sequencing input: peripheral blood. In DNA, the CDR3 is TGTGCCAGCAGTTACTCCGGACAGCCGAATGAAAAACTGTTTTTT. Its protein is CASSYSGQPNEKLFF.